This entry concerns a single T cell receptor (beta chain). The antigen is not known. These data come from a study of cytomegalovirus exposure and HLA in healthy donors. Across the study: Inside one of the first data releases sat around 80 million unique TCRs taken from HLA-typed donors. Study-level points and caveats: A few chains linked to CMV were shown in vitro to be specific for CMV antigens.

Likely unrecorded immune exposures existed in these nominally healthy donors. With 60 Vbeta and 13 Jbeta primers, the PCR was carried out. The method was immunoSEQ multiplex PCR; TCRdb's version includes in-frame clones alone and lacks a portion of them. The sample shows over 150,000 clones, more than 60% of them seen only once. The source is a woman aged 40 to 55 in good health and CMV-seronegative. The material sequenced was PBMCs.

The CDR3 loop reads CASSLEGREDEQFF. In DNA, the CDR3 is TGCGCCAGCAGCTTGGAGGGACGGGAGGATGAGCAGTTCTTC. J is TRBJ2-1 and V is TRBV5-1; 7 bases are shared with TRBD2. The CDR3 covers 14 residues. V lost 0 bases, J lost 8 bases, and 5 bases stayed unmatched. Germline V gives CDR1 SGHRS, CDR2 YFSETQ.